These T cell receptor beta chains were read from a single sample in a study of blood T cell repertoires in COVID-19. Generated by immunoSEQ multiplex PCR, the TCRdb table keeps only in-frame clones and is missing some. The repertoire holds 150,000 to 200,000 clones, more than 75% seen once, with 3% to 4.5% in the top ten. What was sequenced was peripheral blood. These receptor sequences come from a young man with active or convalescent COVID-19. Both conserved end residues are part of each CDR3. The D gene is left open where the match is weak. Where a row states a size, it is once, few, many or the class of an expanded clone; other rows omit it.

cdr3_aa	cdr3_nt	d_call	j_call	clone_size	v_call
CASSGGGTYNEQFF	TGTGCCAGCAGTGGAGGGGGCACCTACAATGAGCAGTTCTTC	-	TRBJ2-1	-	TRBV5-4
CASSLDTSGILKTYEQYF	TGCGCCAGCAGCTTGGACACTAGCGGGATTTTGAAAACCTACGAGCAGTACTTC	TRBD2	TRBJ2-7	-	TRBV5-1
CASSPRFSGNTIYF	TGTGCCAGCAGCCCCCGGTTCTCTGGAAACACCATATATTTT	-	TRBJ1-3	-	TRBV14
CASSYSIEGEEGADTQYF	TGTGCCAGCAGTTACTCGATTGAAGGGGAAGAGGGGGCAGATACGCAGTATTTT	-	TRBJ2-3	-	TRBV6-2/TRBV6-3
CASGTGHSQPQHF	TGTGCCAGCGGGACAGGTCATTCTCAGCCCCAGCATTTT	TRBD1	TRBJ1-5	-	TRBV28
CASTLGQWNTEAFF	TGTGCCAGTACCTTGGGACAATGGAACACTGAAGCTTTCTTT	-	TRBJ1-1	-	TRBV19
CASSSFFDRRNGYTF	TGCGCCAGCAGCTCCTTCTTCGACAGGAGGAATGGCTACACCTTC	-	TRBJ1-2	few	TRBV5-1
CASSFRSGGTDTQYF	TGCGCCAGCAGCTTTAGAAGCGGGGGCACAGATACGCAGTATTTT	TRBD2	TRBJ2-3	-	TRBV5-1
CASRGVEKLFF	TGTGCCAGTCGGGGAGTTGAAAAACTGTTTTTT	-	TRBJ1-4	-	TRBV2
CASSLSPRFTGTQNEKLFF	TGTGCCAGCAGCTTATCCCCAAGATTCACCGGGACACAAAATGAAAAACTGTTTTTT	-	TRBJ1-4	-	TRBV7-2
CAISGGGLAGVFEQYF	TGTGCCATCAGTGGAGGGGGACTAGCGGGAGTTTTCGAGCAGTACTTC	TRBD2	TRBJ2-7	-	TRBV10-3
CSATTGGWSNTEAFF	TGCAGCGCGACGACAGGGGGATGGAGTAACACTGAAGCTTTCTTT	TRBD1	TRBJ1-1	once	TRBV29-1
CASSFARYSNQPQHF	TGTGCCAGCAGTTTCGCTCGGTATAGCAATCAGCCCCAGCATTTT	-	TRBJ1-5	-	TRBV28
CGGSGSGANVLTF	TGTGGAGGGTCCGGCTCTGGGGCCAACGTCCTGACTTTC	-	TRBJ2-6	-	TRBV7-2
CASSTGTSGGGYYGEQFF	TGCGCCAGCAGTACCGGGACTAGCGGGGGTGGGTATTATGGTGAGCAGTTCTTC	TRBD2	TRBJ2-1	once	TRBV5-1
CASSPPGNEQFF	TGTGCCAGCAGTCCGCCCGGCAATGAGCAGTTCTTC	-	TRBJ2-1	-	TRBV12-3/TRBV12-4
CASTPNGRGASEAFF	TGTGCCAGCACCCCGAACGGGAGGGGCGCTTCTGAAGCTTTCTTT	-	TRBJ1-1	-	TRBV25-1
CASTINAGSYGYTF	TGTGCCAGTACCATCAACGCGGGCAGCTATGGCTACACCTTC	-	TRBJ1-2	-	TRBV19
CASSLGGGLTDTQYF	TGTGCCAGCAGCTTAGGGGGAGGCCTCACAGATACGCAGTATTTT	-	TRBJ2-3	-	TRBV11-3
CASSYYGGHGYTF	TGTGCCAGCAGTTACTACGGGGGGCACGGCTACACCTTC	-	TRBJ1-2	-	TRBV6-2/TRBV6-3
CASSLQGAGQPQHF	TGTGCCAGCAGCCTTCAGGGGGCGGGGCAGCCCCAGCATTTT	TRBD1	TRBJ1-5	-	TRBV5-4
CASSFLGVEGVGYTF	TGTGCCAGCAGTTTCCTTGGGGTTGAGGGTGTTGGCTACACCTTC	-	TRBJ1-2	-	TRBV27